A single sample is the source of the 22 T cell receptor beta chains below, sequenced in a study of OX40 agonist ivuxolimab in advanced cancers. Sequenced by immunoSEQ multiplex PCR; TCRdb stores in-frame clones only, minus some. The profile shows 65,000 to 80,000 clones, about four fifths of them singletons. The source was CD4+ or CD8+ T cells sorted from blood, collected in a trial of the OX40 agonist ivuxolimab. Every receptor here comes from an adult with an advanced solid tumor such as melanoma, head and neck, liver or kidney cancer.

The chain is built from TRBV28 and TRBJ2-1, with a tentative D call TRBD2 (5 bases). V gave up 5 bases and J gave up 9 bases, with 17 bases separating them. In germline, CDR1 is MDHEN, CDR2 SYDVKM. The CDR3 is made up of 14 amino acids. CDR3 DNA sequence: TGTGCCAGCAGTGGTGGCGGGTTTGGTAGTGAGCAGTTCTTC. Translating gives CASSGGGFGSEQFF. Full variable domain (missing parts from reference TRBV28 and TRBJ2-1): DVKVTQSSRYLVKRTGEKVFLECVQDMDHENMFWYRQDPGLGLRLIYFSYDVKMKEKGDIPEGYSVSREKKERFSLILESASTNQTSMYLCASSGGGFGSEQFFGPGTRLTVL.

This chain connects TRBV7-9 to TRBJ2-3, with D perhaps matching TRBD1 (5 bases). Germline V gene lookup returns CDR1 SEHNR and CDR2 FQNEAQ (reference sequence). Trimming removed 6 bases from V and 5 bases from J, with 15 bases in between. The length of the CDR3 is 14 residues. The CDR3 loop reads CASSSRQLLDTQYF. The CDR3 DNA reads TGTGCCAGCAGTTCGAGACAGTTATTAGATACGCAGTATTTT.

V usage is TRBV7-2 and J usage is TRBJ1-5; unclear D gene. Per the germline V gene, CDR1 is SGHTA and CDR2 is FQGNSA. CDR3 length equals 13 residues. The V and J ends lost 2 bases and 4 bases respectively, with 6 bases between them. Written as DNA, the CDR3 is TGTGCCAGCAGCTTAATGGTTAATCAGCCCCAGCATTTT. Its translation is CASSLMVNQPQHF.

The chain employs TRBV30 and TRBJ2-5, with D unresolved. The CDR3 extends over 12 amino acids. The V end was cut by 2 bases, the J end by 4 bases, with 8 bases between. Germline V lookup: CDR1 GTSNPN, CDR2 SVGIG (reference sequence). CDR3 sequence: CAWSLVGETQYF. CDR3 in DNA: TGTGCCTGGAGTCTAGTGGGAGAGACCCAGTACTTC.

The chain has TRBV5-5 and TRBJ1-1; 9 positions agree with TRBD1. V shed 3 bases and J 4 bases; nucleotides not matched to a gene: 7. This CDR3 is 15 amino acids long. Germline CDR1 reads SGHKS; CDR2 reads YYEKEE (reference sequence). The DNA for the CDR3 is TGTGCCAGCAGCTCAGACAGGGGGGGGGCCACTGAAGCTTTCTTT. Protein sequence: CASSSDRGGATEAFF.

V and J are TRBV2 and TRBJ1-2; no definite D call. Per germline, CDR1 SNHLY and CDR2 FYNNEI. V was shortened by 3 bases and J by 1 base, with 9 bases between the two germline ends. The CDR3 runs to 14 residues. The CDR3 bases are TGTGCCAGCAGTGAGGCCGCAATTAACTATGGCTACACCTTC. It yields the protein CASSEAAINYGYTF. Looking up the rest from reference TRBV2 and TRBJ1-2 gives the full variable domain: EPEVTQTPSHQVTQMGQEVILRCVPISNHLYFYWYRQILGQKVEFLVSFYNNEISEKSEIFDDQFSVERPDGSNFTLKIRSTKLEDSAMYFCASSEAAINYGYTFGSGTRLTVV.

The V call is TRBV19, the J call TRBJ2-1; TRBD1 might be the D (6 bases). The V end was cut by 0 bases, the J end by 8 bases, with 14 bases between. The germline V gene has CDR1 LNHDA and CDR2 SQIVND (reference sequence). CDR3 length equals 15 residues. CDR3 DNA: TGTGCCAGTAGTATAGAGCAGGGGCCCTATTATGAGCAGTTCTTC. It yields the protein CASSIEQGPYYEQFF.

This clone was counted once. The chain employs TRBV30 and TRBJ2-2; no clear D. V was shortened by 7 bases and J by 5 bases, with 14 bases between the two germline ends. The CDR3 spans 13 residues. Looked up from germline, CDR1 is GTSNPN and CDR2 is SVGIG (reference sequence). The CDR3 coding sequence is TGTGCCTTCTCGACCCTAGGGACCGGGGAGCTGTTTTTT. This encodes CAFSTLGTGELFF. Together with reference TRBV30 and TRBJ2-2, the CDR3 gives the full variable domain: SQTIHQWPATLVQPVGSPLSLECTVEGTSNPNLYWYRQAAGRGLQLLFYSVGIGQISSEVPQNLSASRPQDRQFILSSKKLLLSDSGFYLCAFSTLGTGELFFGEGSRLTVL.

V is TRBV7-9 and J is TRBJ1-1; a weak D match, TRBD1 (6 bases). Germline-derived CDR1 and CDR2 are SEHNR and FQNEAQ (reference sequence). The V and J ends lost 10 bases and 1 base respectively, with 16 bases between them. The CDR3 runs to 14 residues. CDR3 in DNA: TGTGCCACCCGACCCAAGGACAGGAACACTGAAGCTTTCTTT. Translation gives CATRPKDRNTEAFF. Full variable domain (outside the CDR3, taken from reference TRBV7-9 and TRBJ1-1): DTGVSQNPRHKITKRGQNVTFRCDPISEHNRLYWYRQTLGQGPEFLTYFQNEAQLEKSRLLSDRFSAERPKGSFSTLEIQRTEQGDSAMYLCATRPKDRNTEAFFGQGTRLTVV.

The rearrangement links TRBV7-2 to TRBJ2-6; no definite D call. The CDR3 has 14 amino acids. CDR1 is SGHTA, CDR2 FQGNSA, per germline. Trimming shortened V by 4 bases and J by 0 bases, and 4 bases separated the two germline ends. CDR3 coding DNA: TGTGCCAGCAGCTCGTACTCTGGGGCCAACGTCCTGACTTTC. As protein: CASSSYSGANVLTF.

This chain joins TRBV7-3 and TRBJ1-1; D not certain. The germline V gene has CDR1 SGHTA and CDR2 FQGTGA. The CDR3 loop spans 13 amino acids. Trimming removed 4 bases from V and 2 bases from J, with 8 bases in between. The chain's CDR3 is CASSSIPNTEAFF. The CDR3 DNA is TGTGCCAGCAGCTCGATACCTAACACTGAAGCTTTCTTT.

This clone occurred a few times. The rearrangement links TRBV10-2 to TRBJ1-3; 8 nucleotides agree with TRBD1. Per germline, CDR1 WSHSY and CDR2 SAAADI. V shed 7 bases and J 1 base; nucleotides not matched to a gene: 3. The CDR3 is 14 amino acids. Here the CDR3 reads CASKDRASGNTIYF. The CDR3 nucleotides read TGCGCCAGCAAGGACAGGGCATCTGGAAACACCATATATTTT.

The chain combines TRBV6-4 with TRBJ1-2; D is undetermined. V was pared by 1 base and J by 1 base, with 19 bases between. The germline V gene has CDR1 MRHNA and CDR2 SNTAGT. This CDR3 has 18 residues. CDR3 protein: CASSDFQAGSGDNYGYTF. As DNA, the CDR3 is TGTGCCAGCAGTGACTTTCAGGCGGGTAGCGGGGATAACTATGGCTACACCTTC.

The chain carries TRBV6-4 and TRBJ2-7; TRBD2 matches at 8 bases. This CDR3 has 18 amino acids. V lost 2 bases to trimming and J lost 5 bases; unmatched junction nucleotides: 17. Germline V CDR1 and CDR2: MRHNA, SNTAGT. The CDR3 bases are TGTGCCAGCAGTGACGAGGGACTAGGGTTCTTTCGGCTCCACGAGCAGTACTTC. As protein: CASSDEGLGFFRLHEQYF.

This chain links TRBV10-3 with TRBJ2-5, with TRBD1 identical over 7 bases. The tail of the sequence fits TRBJ2-7 better, so the J call may be wrong. From germline, CDR1 is ENHRY and CDR2 SYGVKD. This CDR3 has 15 residues. CDR3 sequence reads: CAISGQGLKTYEQYF. As DNA, the CDR3 is TGTGCCATCAGTGGACAGGGTCTCAAGACCTACGAGCAGTACTTC.

This chain joins TRBV30 and TRBJ2-3; TRBD1 or TRBD2 may be the D gene (5 bases each). The V gene lost 8 bases and the J gene lost 0 bases, with 15 bases spanning the gap. The CDR3 has 14 amino acids. CDR1 is GTSNPN and CDR2 is SVGIG in the germline V gene (reference sequence). The CDR3 reads CAARGRVSTDTQYF. The CDR3 region has the DNA TGTGCCGCACGGGGCAGGGTGAGCACAGATACGCAGTATTTT.

The chain employs TRBV5-4 and TRBJ1-3; D is possibly TRBD1 (6 bases). Germline CDR1 SGHNT, CDR2 YYREEE (reference sequence). The CDR3 length is 16 residues. V was trimmed by 4 bases and J by 0 bases, leaving 14 bases between them. The CDR3 protein is CASSQGQSSSGNTIYF. In DNA form, the CDR3 reads TGTGCCAGCAGCCAAGGACAGAGCAGCTCTGGAAACACCATATATTTT.

In this sample, this clone turned up a few times. J is TRBJ2-2 and V is TRBV11-1, with D uncertain. CDR3 size: 13 residues. The germline CDR1 and CDR2 sequences are SGHAT and FQDESV (reference sequence). Trimming removed 2 bases from V and 4 bases from J, with 5 bases in between. The CDR3 region has the DNA TGTGCCAGCAGCTTATACGGCACCGGGGAGCTGTTTTTT. This codes for CASSLYGTGELFF.

This clone was counted only a few times. The chain couples TRBV10-1 to TRBJ2-7; TRBD1 agrees at 8 bases. V trimming: 3 bases; J trimming: 2 bases; junction bases outside the gene matches: 9. This CDR3 contains 16 residues. CDR1 and CDR2 (germline): WNHNN, SYGVQD (reference sequence). In nucleotides, the CDR3 is TGCGCCAGCAGTGACCTGGGACAGGCACTACCCTACGAGCAGTACGTC. This sequence encodes CASSDLGQALPYEQYV.

As for this clone: This specimen includes other DNA sequences encoding the same CDR3. The chain links TRBV18 to TRBJ1-2; weak D call: TRBD1 (5 bases). The V gene lost 2 bases and the J gene lost 3 bases, with 7 bases spanning the gap. CDR1 is KGHSH, CDR2 LQKENI, per germline. The CDR3 length is 13 residues. The DNA of the CDR3 is TGTGCCAGCTCACCAGGGGCCGACTATGGCTACACCTTC. Encoded protein: CASSPGADYGYTF.

This sequence joins TRBV2 and TRBJ2-2; 10 nucleotides align to TRBD2. Germline CDR1 is SNHLY and CDR2 is FYNNEI. The trim removed 9 bases at V and 7 bases at J, leaving 11 bases unmatched. This CDR3 comprises 15 residues. This chain's CDR3 is CAREQREGRSGELFF. The CDR3 bases are TGTGCCAGGGAGCAGCGGGAGGGCCGGAGCGGGGAGCTGTTTTTT. The entire variable domain, with the rest obtained from reference TRBV2 and TRBJ2-2, is as follows: EPEVTQTPSHQVTQMGQEVILRCVPISNHLYFYWYRQILGQKVEFLVSFYNNEISEKSEIFDDQFSVERPDGSNFTLKIRSTKLEDSAMYFCAREQREGRSGELFFGEGSRLTVL.

The V call is TRBV12-5, the J call TRBJ2-1; D ambiguous. Trimming cost V 1 base and J 0 bases, with 4 bases left between them. The CDR3 contains 14 residues. In germline, CDR1 is LGHNT, CDR2 FRNRAP. Here the CDR3 DNA reads TGTGCTAGTGGTTTGGGGAGCTCCTACAATGAGCAGTTCTTC. Protein: CASGLGSSYNEQFF.